These 23 T cell receptor beta chains originate from one sample sequenced in a study of blood T cell repertoires in COVID-19. Sequencing was performed with immunoSEQ multiplex PCR; in TCRdb, only in-frame clones are kept and a portion is missing. Of 140,000 to 150,000 clones in the sample, over 75% were seen once. The sample taken for sequencing was PBMCs or T cells enriched from blood (not recorded which). Source of these receptors: a woman in her 30s with acute COVID-19.

The V call is TRBV5-4, the J call TRBJ2-7; 11 bases agree with TRBD2. Unmatched junction bases numbered 3, after V lost 0 bases and J lost 4 bases. In germline, CDR1 is SGHNT, CDR2 YYREEE (reference sequence). The CDR3 length is 15 residues. DNA for the CDR3: TGTGCCAGCAGCTTGGGGGGGACTAGCGGATACGAGCAGTACTTC. Its protein product is CASSLGGTSGYEQYF.

This chain uses TRBV9 with TRBJ2-2, with TRBD1 matching 10 bases. Losses at the gene ends were 0 bases for V and 4 bases for J; bases not matched to a gene: 3. The germline V gene has CDR1 SGDLS and CDR2 YYNGEE. The CDR3 runs 16 residues. The CDR3 DNA is TGTGCCAGCAGCGTAGGACGGACAGGGGGCACCGGGGAGCTGTTTTTT. It translates to CASSVGRTGGTGELFF.

The rearrangement uses TRBV12-2 and TRBJ2-7; the table's D gene call, TRBD2, was not cross checked with the DNA. TRBV12-2 is deemed a pseudogene. The CDR3 is 18 amino acids. CDR3 sequence reads: CASRLLGCGLWNSYEQYF. The DNA for the CDR3 is TGTGCAAGTCGCTTACTAGGATGTGGACTCTGGAACTCCTACGAGCAGTACTTC.

The rearrangement uses TRBV5-1 and TRBJ1-2, with 11 bases identical to TRBD1. Per germline, CDR1 SGHRS and CDR2 YFSETQ. The J segment lost 4 bases and the V segment lost 4 bases, leaving 15 bases of the junction unmatched. This CDR3 contains 18 residues. This CDR3 is CASSPVSRTGGAGYGYTF. DNA for the CDR3: TGCGCCAGCAGCCCTGTGAGTCGGACAGGGGGCGCAGGCTATGGCTACACCTTC.

V and J are TRBV6-1 and TRBJ1-2, with 9 bases identical to TRBD1. CDR1 is MNHNS, CDR2 SASEGT, per germline. The CDR3 totals 14 residues. J was trimmed by 7 bases and V by 3 bases; bases with no gene match: 6. CDR3 protein: CASSDRRTGVGYTF. In DNA form, the CDR3 reads TGTGCCAGCAGTGACCGCCGGACAGGGGTTGGCTACACCTTC.

The chain is built from TRBV6-5 and TRBJ2-7, with 14 positions matching TRBD2. The CDR3 runs to 15 residues. The J segment lost 4 bases and the V segment lost 6 bases, leaving 5 bases of the junction unmatched. Germline values: CDR1 MNHEY, CDR2 SVGAGI. CDR3 DNA sequence: TGTGCCAGCAGACCCTGGACTAGCGGGAGGTACGAGCAGTACTTC. This translates into CASRPWTSGRYEQYF.

The chain employs TRBV4-3 and TRBJ2-1; the match to TRBD2 covers 10 bases. V lost 4 bases, J lost 7 bases, and 10 bases stayed unmatched. The CDR3 spans 16 residues. Germline lookup yields CDR1 LGHNA and CDR2 YSLEER. CDR3 in DNA: TGCGCCAGCAGCCCCGAAGGAGCGGGAGGGTGGAATGAGCAGTTCTTC. It is translated as CASSPEGAGGWNEQFF.

This rearrangement joins TRBV2 to TRBJ1-5, with a weak D call TRBD1 (5 bases). Looked up from germline, CDR1 is SNHLY and CDR2 is FYNNEI. Trimming cost V 6 bases and J 5 bases, with 14 bases left between them. The CDR3 consists of 14 residues. CDR3 sequence: CASSPHGGDQPQHF. CDR3 nucleotides: TGTGCCAGCAGCCCCCACGGGGGGGATCAGCCCCAGCATTTT.

The rearrangement links TRBV7-8 to TRBJ1-5, with 7 bases matching TRBD1. The V segment lost 5 bases and the J segment 4 bases; nucleotides outside the gene matches: 5. This CDR3 is built from 14 residues. CDR1 is SGHVS and CDR2 is FQNEAQ in the germline V gene. In DNA, the CDR3 is TGTGCCAGCAGCCGGGACAGCTTTAATCAGCCCCAGCATTTT. It codes for CASSRDSFNQPQHF.

For this clone: The junction shows a germline mismatch at one end, possibly a read error. This chain uses TRBV7-7 with TRBJ2-3; 10 bases fit TRBD2. The CDR3 length is 16 residues. The germline V gene has CDR1 SSHAT and CDR2 FNYEAQ (reference sequence). CDR3 DNA sequence: TGTGCTAGCAGCTTAGGACTAGCGGAGAGCACAGATACGCAGTATTTT. This translates into CASSLGLAESTDTQYF.

J is TRBJ1-6 and V is TRBV7-2, with TRBD1 as a possible D gene (6 bases). Trimming took off 5 bases at V and 11 bases at J, with 19 bases between the two ends. The length of the CDR3 is 15 residues. Per the germline V gene, CDR1 is SGHTA and CDR2 is FQGNSA. CDR3 in amino acids: CASSPTLTGSTPLHF. CDR3 DNA sequence: TGTGCCAGCAGCCCCACACTAACAGGGTCCACACCCCTCCACTTT.

This chain uses TRBV2 with TRBJ1-2; 7 nucleotides align to TRBD1. CDR1 is SNHLY, CDR2 FYNNEI, per germline. This CDR3 has 14 residues. J lost 1 base, V lost 8 bases, and 7 bases had no gene match. CDR3 nucleotide sequence: TGTGCCAGCGGGAAGACAGGGTTTAACTATGGCTACACCTTC. Residues: CASGKTGFNYGYTF.

This rearrangement joins TRBV18 to TRBJ1-1; a possible D gene is TRBD1 (6 bases). The CDR3 has 16 residues. The germline V gene encodes CDR1 KGHSH and CDR2 LQKENI. Trimming took off 9 bases at V and 3 bases at J, with 23 bases between the two ends. CDR3 protein: CASSPQGGGGYTEAFF. The CDR3 DNA sequence: TGTGCCAGTTCTCCACAGGGAGGAGGAGGTTACACTGAAGCTTTCTTT.

The chain has TRBV7-9 and TRBJ2-3; the match to TRBD2 covers 12 bases. CDR1 and CDR2 (germline): SEHNR, FQNEAQ (reference sequence). V lost 5 bases, J lost 4 bases, and 4 bases stayed unmatched. The CDR3 spans 15 residues. CDR3 in amino acids: CASSRLAGVADTQYF. The CDR3 DNA sequence: TGTGCCAGCAGCCGACTAGCGGGAGTAGCAGATACGCAGTATTTT.

The V call is TRBV7-9, the J call TRBJ2-7, with 8 bases lining up with TRBD1. After removal of 3 bases from V and 0 bases from J, the junction contained 7 bases not matched to a gene. The CDR3 runs to 16 residues. CDR1 and CDR2 (germline): SEHNR, FQNEAQ (reference sequence). The DNA for the CDR3 is TGTGCCAGCAGCTTTGGACAGGGCGCCCTCTCCTACGAGCAGTACTTC. This codes for CASSFGQGALSYEQYF.

J is TRBJ1-5 and V is TRBV7-9; D might be TRBD1 (5 bases). The length of the CDR3 is 15 residues. Looked up from germline, CDR1 is SEHNR and CDR2 is FQNEAQ (reference sequence). V was clipped by 7 bases and J by 3 bases, with 16 bases between them. Written as DNA, the CDR3 is TGTGCCAGCAACGCCGAACAGGCGGACAATCAGCCCCAGCATTTT. It specifies CASNAEQADNQPQHF.

CDR3 sequence: CAWSVTMGNQPQHF. Here the CDR3 DNA reads TGTGCCTGGAGTGTTACAATGGGCAATCAGCCCCAGCATTTT. The chain links TRBV30 to TRBJ1-5; no clear D. This CDR3 is 14 amino acids long. V gave up 0 bases and J gave up 2 bases, with 8 bases separating them. Germline V gene data show CDR1 as GTSNPN and CDR2 as SVGIG (reference sequence).

V gene TRBV7-3 combines with J gene TRBJ2-2, with TRBD1 matching 7 bases. CDR3 length: 15 residues. Germline V gives CDR1 SGHTA, CDR2 FQGTGA. Germline trimming cut 6 bases from V and 4 bases from J; bases unmatched to any gene: 8. The CDR3, as DNA: TGTGCCAGCAGTCGAGGACAGGCAATCACCGGGGAGCTGTTTTTT. Protein product: CASSRGQAITGELFF.

V gene TRBV11-1 combines with J gene TRBJ2-3; 7 nucleotides agree with TRBD1. This CDR3 has 15 amino acids. The V segment lost 1 base and the J segment 10 bases; nucleotides outside the gene matches: 11. Germline-derived CDR1 and CDR2 are SGHAT and FQDESV (reference sequence). The CDR3 reads CASSLESADRAPQYF. For the CDR3, the DNA is TGTGCCAGCAGCTTAGAGTCGGCAGACAGGGCCCCGCAGTATTTT.

The rearrangement links TRBV2 to TRBJ2-5, with TRBD2 matching 8 bases. Germline assignment: CDR1 SNHLY and CDR2 FYNNEI. This CDR3 has 13 residues. The ends lost 5 bases at V and 5 bases at J; junction bases unmatched: 4. The CDR3 reads CASSIAGLETQYF. Written as DNA, the CDR3 is TGTGCCAGCAGTATAGCGGGATTGGAGACCCAGTACTTC.

This clone was detected only once. The same CDR3 is also encoded by other DNA sequences in this sample. The chain is built from TRBV7-2 and TRBJ1-3, with D unclear. There are 16 residues in the CDR3. Germline CDR1 and CDR2: SGHTA and FQGNSA. V lost 5 bases to trimming and J lost 0 bases, with 14 bases between them. The CDR3 sequence is CASSQRGYFSGNTIYF. CDR3 nucleotides: TGTGCCAGCAGCCAGCGGGGATACTTCTCTGGAAACACCATATATTTT.

This clone was recorded only once. The V call is TRBV9, the J call TRBJ2-7; D might be TRBD1 (8 bases). Germline CDR1 is SGDLS and CDR2 is YYNGEE. The CDR3 is 17 amino acids. V shed 3 bases and J shed 3 bases, with 22 bases lying between them. This chain's CDR3 is CASSGGDRRREGYEQYF. CDR3 in DNA: TGTGCCAGCAGCGGGGGGGACAGGCGGAGGGAGGGCTACGAGCAGTACTTC.

On this clone: The same CDR3 also results from other DNA sequences found in this sample. The V and J genes are TRBV11-2 and TRBJ1-6; the match to TRBD1 covers 8 bases. Trimming took 4 bases from V and 10 from J; bases not matched to a gene: 6. The CDR3 covers 14 residues. CDR1 and CDR2 (germline): SGHAT, FQNNGV. In nucleotides, the CDR3 is TGTGCCAGCAGCTCCGGGACAGGTTCGTCACCCCTCCACTTT. Encoded protein: CASSSGTGSSPLHF.